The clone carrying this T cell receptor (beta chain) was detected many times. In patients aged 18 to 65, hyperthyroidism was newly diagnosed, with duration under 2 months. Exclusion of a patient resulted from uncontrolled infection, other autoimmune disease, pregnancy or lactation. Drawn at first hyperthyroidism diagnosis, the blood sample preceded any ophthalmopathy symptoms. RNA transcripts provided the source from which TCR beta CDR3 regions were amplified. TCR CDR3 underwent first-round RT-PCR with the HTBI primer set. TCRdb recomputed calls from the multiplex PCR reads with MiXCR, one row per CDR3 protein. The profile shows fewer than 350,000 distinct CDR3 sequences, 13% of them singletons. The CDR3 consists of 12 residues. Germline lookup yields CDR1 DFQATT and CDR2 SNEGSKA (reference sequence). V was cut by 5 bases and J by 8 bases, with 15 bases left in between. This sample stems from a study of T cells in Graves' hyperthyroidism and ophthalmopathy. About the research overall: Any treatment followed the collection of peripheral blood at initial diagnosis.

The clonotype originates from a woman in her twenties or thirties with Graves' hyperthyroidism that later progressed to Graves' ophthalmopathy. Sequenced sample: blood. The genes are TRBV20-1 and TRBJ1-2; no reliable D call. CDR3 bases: TGCAGTGCTCAAGGCTTGGGTCAAGGCTACACCTTC. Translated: CSAQGLGQGYTF.